This T cell receptor beta chain was sequenced in a study of blood T cell repertoires in COVID-19. Whole-study context: COVID-19 samples collected from the United States, Italy and Spain covered acute and convalescent phases. From T cells, B-cell-depleted T cells, or PBMCs came the material, which was cDNA or gDNA.

V was pared by 0 bases and J by 8 bases, with 15 bases between. CDR1 is SGDLS, CDR2 YYNGEE, per germline. The CDR3 loop spans 15 amino acids. Methods used by the authors: Estimation of nucleated cell counts was performed using reference gene primer amplification. Repertoires were generated with immunoSEQ multiplex PCR, while TCRdb's copy carries only in-frame clones and drops some. From that table come the V and J calls and clone size; the DNA was used to work out D and trimming. The sample yields approximately 130,000 clones, about four fifths seen once. Sequenced sample: peripheral blood. The chain combines TRBV9 with TRBJ1-3; D might be TRBD1 (5 bases). The clonotype originates from a middle-aged man with active or convalescent COVID-19. CDR3 in amino acids: CASSVAGGNGDTIYF. The CDR3 nucleotides read TGTGCCAGCAGCGTAGCGGGGGGTAACGGGGACACCATATATTTT.